The text below deals with one T cell receptor (beta chain). Its antigen is not identified. This entry comes from a study of T-cell memory formation after mild COVID-19. General study findings and limits: Clones shrinking from day 15 to 85 showed even CD4/CD8 mixes; later expanders tilted CD4+. Pre-infection memory already had some responding clones, implying cross-reactive memory joined.

Germline loops: CDR1 SGHKS, CDR2 YYEKEE (reference sequence). CDR3 length equals 13 residues. The V end lost 2 bases, the J end lost 6 bases, and 12 bases lay between the germline ends. TCRdb re-derived calls from the 5' RACE reads in MiXCR, one entry per CDR3 protein. The sample contains fewer than 700,000 distinct CDR3 sequences, approximately 19% of which appear only once. The clonotype originates from an adult woman who had mild COVID-19 (a few samples of this study predate the infection). Cell type and time point are not known. The sample taken for sequencing was PBMCs or a T cell subset sorted from them (not recorded which). V is TRBV5-5 and J is TRBJ2-7; TRBD1 might be the D (6 bases). The DNA for the CDR3 is TGTGCCAGCAGCTTTCCAGGGGTTGGCGAGCAGTACTTC. Translated, it gives CASSFPGVGEQYF.